The 5 T cell receptor beta chains below were found in one sample sequenced in a study of blood T cell repertoires in COVID-19. This table comes from immunoSEQ multiplex PCR, and its TCRdb copy is limited to in-frame clones, with some not included. There are around 250,000 clones in the sample; 70% to 90% occur only once, and about a sixth lies in the top ten. The sequenced sample was PBMCs or T cells enriched from blood (not recorded which). The receptors originated from a man aged 18 to 35 who had recovered from COVID-19.

The chain links TRBV11-2 to TRBJ2-5; a weak D match, TRBD1 (5 bases). The CDR3 totals 15 residues. The germline V and J ends were trimmed by 4 bases and 0 bases, with 12 bases remaining between them. Germline V CDR1 and CDR2: SGHAT, FQNNGV. CDR3 residues: CASSSLTGYQETQYF. CDR3 coding DNA: TGTGCCAGCAGCTCGTTAACAGGTTACCAAGAGACCCAGTACTTC.

This rearrangement joins TRBV5-5 to TRBJ2-2; D is undetermined. The CDR3 spans 12 residues. The germline V gene has CDR1 SGHKS and CDR2 YYEKEE (reference sequence). Trimming cost V 4 bases and J 6 bases, with 7 bases left between them. The CDR3 spells CASSPLAGELFF. The CDR3 DNA reads TGTGCCAGCAGCCCCCTCGCCGGGGAGCTGTTTTTT.

V usage is TRBV5-1 and J usage is TRBJ1-1, with D possibly TRBD1 on 5 matching bases. The ends were cut back, 0 bases at V and 4 bases at J, with 16 bases in the middle. Germline CDR1 reads SGHRS; CDR2 reads YFSETQ. The CDR3 has 16 amino acids. The CDR3 region has the DNA TGCGCCAGCAGCTTGGATTCCCCAGGGCGGGGCACTGAAGCTTTCTTT. Translated, it gives CASSLDSPGRGTEAFF. The variable domain in full, completed from reference TRBV5-1 and TRBJ1-1, reads KAGVTQTPRYLIKTRGQQVTLSCSPISGHRSVSWYQQTPGQGLQFLFEYFSETQRNKGNFPGRFSGRQFSNSRSEMNVSTLELGDSALYLCASSLDSPGRGTEAFFGQGTRLTVV.

This clone was seen a single time. The V and J genes are TRBV27 and TRBJ2-7; D may be TRBD1 (5 bases). V was clipped by 4 bases and J by 3 bases, with 16 bases between them. The CDR3 length is 15 residues. In germline, CDR1 is MNHEY, CDR2 SMNVEV (reference sequence). CDR3 bases: TGTGCCAGCAGTTCCAACAGGTTGGGGATCTACGAGCAGTACTTC. It translates to CASSSNRLGIYEQYF.

This chain connects TRBV18 to TRBJ2-1; 8 positions agree with TRBD2. V trimming: 3 bases; J trimming: 4 bases; junction bases outside the gene matches: 5. Germline assignment: CDR1 KGHSH and CDR2 LQKENI. The CDR3 is 15 amino acids. DNA of the CDR3: TGTGCCAGCTCACCCCCACTAGCGGAATACAATGAGCAGTTCTTC. It codes for CASSPPLAEYNEQFF.